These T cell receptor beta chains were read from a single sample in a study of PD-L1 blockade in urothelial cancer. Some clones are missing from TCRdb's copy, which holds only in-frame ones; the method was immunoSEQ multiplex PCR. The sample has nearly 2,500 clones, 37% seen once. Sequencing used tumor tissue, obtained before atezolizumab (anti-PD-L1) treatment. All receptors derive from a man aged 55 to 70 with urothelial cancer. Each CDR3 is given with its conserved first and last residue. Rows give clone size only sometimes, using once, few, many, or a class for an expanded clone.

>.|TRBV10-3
CAISESKGSSGNTIYF
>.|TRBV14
CASSQRGGSPLHF
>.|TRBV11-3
CASSRRDRASEQYF
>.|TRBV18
CASSPEENQPQHF
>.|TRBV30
CAWSVNRSPYEQYF
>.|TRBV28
CASSLEGAQYSEAFF
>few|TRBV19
CASSIGQGIGQPQHF
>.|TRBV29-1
CSDRSRNTDTQYF
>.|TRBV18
CASSQSTGVSEQFF
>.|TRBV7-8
CASSSSGTRLVEQYF
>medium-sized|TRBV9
CASSVAFGPKETQYF
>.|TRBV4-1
CASSLFQGVRYEQYF
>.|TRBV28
CASRLTTGVRVSGNTIYF
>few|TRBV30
CAWGPGQGAPLHF
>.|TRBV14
CASRLAGGPDTQYF
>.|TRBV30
CAWSVSGGGQPQHF
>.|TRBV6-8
CATRDRVNTEAFF
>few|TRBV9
CASGRGARVGELFF
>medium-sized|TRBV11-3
CASSHSSRDFRTDTQYF
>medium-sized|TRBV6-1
CASSEGTEGNTIYF
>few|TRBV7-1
CASSLGQGNYEQYF
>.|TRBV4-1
CASSQDARPGGYTF
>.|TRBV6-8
CASSDPWLRTEAFF
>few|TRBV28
CASRQGSAEAFF
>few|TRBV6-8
CASSPRLDTQYF
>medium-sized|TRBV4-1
CASSHPRDSTQETQYF
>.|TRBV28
CASSLLQGAGELFF
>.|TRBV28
CASSTDRGNGNTIYF
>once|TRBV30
CAWSGQNTEAFF